The 20 T cell receptor beta chains in this list originate from one sample, sequenced in a study of blood T cell repertoires in COVID-19. Here immunoSEQ multiplex PCR was the method, and the copy in TCRdb shows in-frame clones only, minus some. The data show about 150,000 clones, about 89% seen once. Sequences were obtained from peripheral blood. The receptors originated from a man aged 45-65 years with acute or convalescent COVID-19.

The V call is TRBV19, the J call TRBJ1-5, with 7 bases that match TRBD1. Germline V CDR1 and CDR2: LNHDA, SQIVND (reference sequence). The CDR3 runs 14 residues. The J segment lost 3 bases and the V segment lost 8 bases, leaving 7 bases of the junction unmatched. CDR3 nucleotides: TGTGCCAGTTCCGGGACAGCGAACAATCAGCCCCAGCATTTT. The encoded protein is CASSGTANNQPQHF. The full variable domain, its missing parts supplied by reference TRBV19 and TRBJ1-5, is DGGITQSPKYLFRKEGQNVTLSCEQNLNHDAMYWYRQDPGQGLRLIYYSQIVNDFQKGDIAEGYSVSREKKESFPLTVTSAQKNPTAFYLCASSGTANNQPQHFGDGTRLSIL.

The chain links TRBV28 to TRBJ2-2; 9 bases are a match to TRBD2. Losses at the gene ends were 6 bases for V and 5 bases for J; bases not matched to a gene: 7. CDR1 is MDHEN, CDR2 SYDVKM, per germline. The CDR3 covers 15 residues. CDR3 sequence: CASRFSGGSTGELFF. CDR3 nucleotide sequence: TGTGCCAGCAGATTTAGCGGGGGCAGTACCGGGGAGCTGTTTTTT.

The chain carries TRBV5-5 and TRBJ2-3; TRBD1 agrees at 10 bases. Germline-derived CDR1 and CDR2 are SGHKS and YYEKEE (reference sequence). The V gene end was trimmed by 3 bases and the J gene end by 5 bases; junction bases not matched to a gene: 6. The CDR3 extends over 15 amino acids. The DNA of the CDR3 is TGTGCCAGCAGCTCTGGACAGGGGGTTTTAGATACGCAGTATTTT. This encodes CASSSGQGVLDTQYF.

A few counts support this clone. The J gene is TRBJ1-4, the V gene TRBV5-6; D uncertain. Trimming removed 0 bases at V and 8 bases at J, with 8 bases between. CDR1 and CDR2 from the germline V gene are SGHDT and YYEEEE. There are 13 residues in the CDR3. The CDR3 DNA is TGTGCCAGCAGCTTGGTGCGGGAGGAAAAACTGTTTTTT. It translates to CASSLVREEKLFF.

The CDR3 is CASSSIGVSSGNTIYF. For the CDR3, the DNA is TGTGCCAGCAGTTCCATCGGGGTCAGCTCTGGAAACACCATATATTTT. The chain joins TRBV6-6 to TRBJ1-3; D ambiguous. Trimming shortened V by 4 bases and J by 0 bases, and 13 bases separated the two germline ends. Germline CDR1 and CDR2: MNHNY and SVGAGI (reference sequence). This CDR3 comprises 16 residues.

This chain uses TRBV7-9 with TRBJ2-7; D is possibly TRBD2 (6 bases). The CDR3 sequence is 15 residues long. Germline values: CDR1 SEHNR, CDR2 FQNEAQ (reference sequence). Trimming pared 3 bases from V and 2 bases from J, leaving 14 bases between. CDR3 loop: CASSFAGDFTYEQYF. Here the CDR3 DNA reads TGTGCCAGCAGCTTCGCCGGGGACTTCACCTACGAGCAGTACTTC.

The sample holds one count of this clone. This rearrangement joins TRBV5-6 to TRBJ2-7; D unclear. Germline CDR1 and CDR2: SGHDT and YYEEEE. The CDR3 sequence is 12 residues long. V lost 3 bases to trimming and J lost 4 bases, with 8 bases between them. CDR3 DNA sequence: TGTGCCAGCAGCTCGGGTCGTTACGAGCAGTACTTC. Translated: CASSSGRYEQYF.

J is TRBJ2-3 and V is TRBV4-1; 7 bases match TRBD1. The CDR3 has 16 amino acids. The J segment lost 4 bases and the V segment lost 3 bases, leaving 10 bases of the junction unmatched. In germline, CDR1 is MGHRA, CDR2 YSYEKL. CDR3 nucleotide sequence: TGCGCCAGCAGCCATTTACAGGGGAACGGCCCAGATACGCAGTATTTT. This gives the protein CASSHLQGNGPDTQYF.

The V gene is TRBV5-4, the J gene TRBJ2-7; D possibly corresponds to TRBD2 (6 bases). V lost 0 bases and J lost 1, with 14 bases in between. The CDR3 extends over 16 amino acids. Germline V gives CDR1 SGHNT, CDR2 YYREEE (reference sequence). The CDR3 loop is CASSLAGIGGSYEQYF. In DNA form, the CDR3 reads TGTGCCAGCAGCTTGGCCGGGATAGGAGGGTCCTACGAGCAGTACTTC.

This rearrangement joins TRBV7-9 to TRBJ2-2; 7 nucleotides agree with TRBD1. The CDR3 runs to 16 residues. Germline V gene sequence: CDR1 SEHNR, CDR2 FQNEAQ (reference sequence). Germline trimming cut 3 bases from V and 2 bases from J; bases unmatched to any gene: 6. The CDR3 is CASSFVGTVNTGELFF. The CDR3 nucleotides read TGTGCCAGCAGCTTCGTTGGGACAGTTAACACCGGGGAGCTGTTTTTT.

The J gene is TRBJ2-5, the V gene TRBV19; D might be TRBD1 (6 bases). CDR3 length: 14 amino acids. V was trimmed by 7 bases and J by 4 bases, leaving 16 bases between them. Germline-derived CDR1 and CDR2 are LNHDA and SQIVND (reference sequence). For the CDR3, the DNA is TGTGCCAGTACCCCAGGGATCAGGGGAGAGACCCAGTACTTC. As protein: CASTPGIRGETQYF.

This chain joins TRBV19 and TRBJ2-3; 7 bases match TRBD1. CDR1 and CDR2 from the germline V gene are LNHDA and SQIVND (reference sequence). The CDR3 runs 17 residues. Trimming removed 4 bases from V and 5 bases from J; junction bases left unmatched: 15. CDR3 loop: CASSTLKTRDREDTQYF. CDR3 bases: TGTGCCAGTAGTACCCTAAAAACCCGGGACAGAGAAGATACGCAGTATTTT.

The chain carries TRBV9 and TRBJ2-3; a weak D match, TRBD1 (6 bases). Germline assignment: CDR1 SGDLS and CDR2 YYNGEE. Trimming shortened V by 0 bases and J by 3 bases, and 14 bases separated the two germline ends. The CDR3 runs to 16 residues. This CDR3 reads CASSVVSGHGTDTQYF. In DNA form, the CDR3 reads TGTGCCAGCAGCGTAGTTTCGGGACACGGAACAGATACGCAGTATTTT.

V is TRBV15 and J is TRBJ1-2; perhaps TRBD1 as D (5 bases). The CDR3 is 15 residues long. CDR1 and CDR2 from the germline V gene are LNHNV and YYDKDF (reference sequence). The V gene lost 6 bases and the J gene lost 4 bases, with 18 bases spanning the gap. This CDR3 is CATRSNRRGIYGYTF. CDR3 nucleotides: TGTGCCACCAGATCGAACAGGCGAGGCATCTATGGCTACACCTTC. The whole variable domain, filled in from reference TRBV15 and TRBJ1-2, reads DAMVIQNPRYQVTQFGKPVTLSCSQTLNHNVMYWYQQKSSQAPKLLFHYYDKDFNNEADTPDNFQSRRPNTSFCFLDIRSPGLGDTAMYLCATRSNRRGIYGYTFGSGTRLTVV.

This sequence joins TRBV28 and TRBJ2-4; TRBD2 might be the D (5 bases). Germline assignment: CDR1 MDHEN and CDR2 SYDVKM. The CDR3 is 14 residues long. Trimming took off 2 bases at V and 0 bases at J, with 5 bases between the two ends. The CDR3 DNA reads TGTGCCAGCAGTTTAGGACTAGCCAAAAACATTCAGTACTTC. It specifies CASSLGLAKNIQYF.

Concerning this clone: Other DNA sequences in this sample translate to the same CDR3. The V call is TRBV7-2, the J call TRBJ1-2; no clear D. The V end lost 0 bases, the J end lost 4 bases, and 3 bases lay between the germline ends. There are 12 residues in the CDR3. Germline V lookup: CDR1 SGHTA, CDR2 FQGNSA. CDR3 DNA sequence: TGTGCCAGCAGCTTAGCCAGCTATGGCTACACCTTC. Translation: CASSLASYGYTF.

The chain links TRBV5-1 to TRBJ1-1; 11 nucleotides match TRBD1. The CDR3 extends over 15 amino acids. The J segment lost 4 bases and the V segment lost 5 bases, leaving 7 bases of the junction unmatched. Germline CDR1 is SGHRS and CDR2 is YFSETQ. The CDR3 sequence: CASRDSGQGGTEAFF. The CDR3 DNA reads as TGCGCCAGCAGGGACTCGGGACAGGGGGGCACTGAAGCTTTCTTT.

The V call is TRBV7-2, the J call TRBJ2-2, with D hard to call. Trimming cost V 5 bases and J 4 bases, with 8 bases left between them. Per germline, CDR1 SGHTA and CDR2 FQGNSA. The CDR3 is made up of 13 amino acids. The CDR3 DNA reads TGTGCCAGCAGCGCTAGGTTCACCGGGGAGCTGTTTTTT. Translating gives CASSARFTGELFF.

The chain links TRBV7-9 to TRBJ1-2, with 7 bases matching TRBD1. Losses at the gene ends were 5 bases for V and 6 bases for J; bases not matched to a gene: 3. CDR3 size: 12 residues. Germline lookup yields CDR1 SEHNR and CDR2 FQNEAQ (reference sequence). This CDR3 is CASSRQGDGYTF. The DNA for the CDR3 is TGTGCCAGCAGCCGACAGGGTGATGGCTACACCTTC.

The V gene is TRBV14, the J gene TRBJ2-3; D gene unclear. Germline V gene data show CDR1 as SGHDN and CDR2 as FVKESK. Between the trimmed V and J ends, which lost 3 bases and 4 bases, there was a span of 2 bases. The CDR3 length is 11 residues. The CDR3: CASSHADTQYF. The CDR3 region has the DNA TGTGCCAGCAGCCACGCAGATACGCAGTATTTT.